The 10 T cell receptor beta chains reported below all come from one sample, sequenced in a study of blood T cell repertoires in COVID-19. Clones were read by immunoSEQ multiplex PCR, and TCRdb kept only the in-frame ones, dropping some. The repertoire holds about 200,000 clones, with approximately 80% as singletons. The source material was peripheral blood. The receptors derive from a man in his 60s with COVID-19, enrolled during active disease.

The rearrangement uses TRBV9 and TRBJ2-1; 14 bases match TRBD2. The CDR3 spans 16 residues. Germline CDR1 is SGDLS and CDR2 is YYNGEE. With 3 bases clipped from V and 9 bases from J, the junction kept 8 bases outside the gene matches. CDR3 in DNA: TGTGCCAGCAGCGCCCCGGGACTAGCGGGAGTCGGTGAGCAGTTCTTC. The encoded protein is CASSAPGLAGVGEQFF.

The chain couples TRBV27 to TRBJ1-6; 8 bases line up with TRBD1. The CDR3 contains 15 residues. V dropped 4 bases and J dropped 4; count of bases not matched to a gene: 3. Germline-derived CDR1 and CDR2 are MNHEY and SMNVEV (reference sequence). CDR3 region: CASSYDRGYNSPLHF. The CDR3, as DNA: TGTGCCAGCAGTTACGACAGGGGTTATAATTCACCCCTCCACTTT.

The chain carries TRBV3-1 (or the pseudogene TRBV3-2) and TRBJ2-1, with D perhaps TRBD2 (6 bases). Germline V gene sequence: CDR1 LGHDT, CDR2 YNNKEL (reference sequence). There are 14 residues in the CDR3. V lost 3 bases and J 8 bases, leaving 14 bases between the germline ends. The CDR3 is CASSHQRVGYEQFF. Here the CDR3 DNA reads TGTGCCAGCAGCCACCAGCGGGTCGGGTATGAGCAGTTCTTC.

The chain recombines TRBV12-5 with TRBJ2-1; 7 bases agree with TRBD1. CDR1 is LGHNT, CDR2 FRNRAP, per germline. V shed 5 bases, J shed 6 bases, and the junction held 4 bases outside the gene matches. CDR3 size: 13 residues. The chain's CDR3 is CASGGQVINEQFF. CDR3 nucleotides: TGTGCTAGTGGTGGACAGGTGATCAATGAGCAGTTCTTC.

V usage is TRBV27 and J usage is TRBJ2-7, with D unclear. The length of the CDR3 is 13 residues. The V end was cut by 5 bases, the J end by 6 bases, with 14 bases between. Germline V CDR1 and CDR2: MNHEY, SMNVEV (reference sequence). The CDR3 loop is CASSPVATVEQYF. The DNA for the CDR3 is TGTGCCAGCAGTCCAGTAGCCACGGTCGAGCAGTACTTC.

The chain joins TRBV27 to TRBJ1-1; D remains unclear. The germline gives CDR1 MNHEY, CDR2 SMNVEV (reference sequence). Trimming cost V 6 bases and J 4 bases, with 12 bases left between them. CDR3 length equals 13 residues. CDR3 bases: TGTGCCAGCAGCCCCTACTTTGGCACTGAAGCTTTCTTT. Amino acids: CASSPYFGTEAFF.

This chain joins TRBV28 and TRBJ1-4, with 8 bases aligning to TRBD1. Trimming cost V 4 bases and J 5 bases; bases outside gene matches: 9. Germline CDR1 is MDHEN and CDR2 is SYDVKM. This CDR3 has 16 residues. The CDR3 spells CASSSQNRGTNEKLFF. Here the CDR3 DNA reads TGTGCCAGCAGTTCTCAAAACAGGGGGACAAATGAAAAACTGTTTTTT.

This clone was counted a single time. The CDR3: CASSRRDGSYEQYF. The CDR3 nucleotides read TGTGCCAGTAGTAGGCGGGACGGCTCCTACGAGCAGTACTTC. This chain joins TRBV19 and TRBJ2-7; D is perhaps TRBD2 (6 bases). Per germline, CDR1 LNHDA and CDR2 SQIVND (reference sequence). V was pared by 4 bases and J by 0 bases, with 10 bases between. This CDR3 region has 14 residues.

This clone has only a few counts. This chain joins TRBV11-3 and TRBJ2-1; 7 nucleotides match TRBD2. The V gene's germline CDR1 is SGHNT and CDR2 YENEEA. Germline trimming cut 2 bases from V and 3 bases from J; bases unmatched to any gene: 1. This CDR3 has 14 residues. The CDR3 sequence: CASSLREDYNEQFF. The CDR3, as DNA: TGTGCCAGCAGCTTACGGGAGGACTACAATGAGCAGTTCTTC.

The chain is built from TRBV25-1 and TRBJ1-4, with D possibly matching TRBD1 (5 bases). The V gene's germline CDR1 is MGHDK and CDR2 SYGVNS. V lost 4 bases and J 7 bases, leaving 16 bases between the germline ends. This CDR3 region has 15 residues. CDR3 in DNA: TGTGCCAGCAGTGTTCCAGGGATCGGGCGTGAAAAACTGTTTTTT. Protein product: CASSVPGIGREKLFF.